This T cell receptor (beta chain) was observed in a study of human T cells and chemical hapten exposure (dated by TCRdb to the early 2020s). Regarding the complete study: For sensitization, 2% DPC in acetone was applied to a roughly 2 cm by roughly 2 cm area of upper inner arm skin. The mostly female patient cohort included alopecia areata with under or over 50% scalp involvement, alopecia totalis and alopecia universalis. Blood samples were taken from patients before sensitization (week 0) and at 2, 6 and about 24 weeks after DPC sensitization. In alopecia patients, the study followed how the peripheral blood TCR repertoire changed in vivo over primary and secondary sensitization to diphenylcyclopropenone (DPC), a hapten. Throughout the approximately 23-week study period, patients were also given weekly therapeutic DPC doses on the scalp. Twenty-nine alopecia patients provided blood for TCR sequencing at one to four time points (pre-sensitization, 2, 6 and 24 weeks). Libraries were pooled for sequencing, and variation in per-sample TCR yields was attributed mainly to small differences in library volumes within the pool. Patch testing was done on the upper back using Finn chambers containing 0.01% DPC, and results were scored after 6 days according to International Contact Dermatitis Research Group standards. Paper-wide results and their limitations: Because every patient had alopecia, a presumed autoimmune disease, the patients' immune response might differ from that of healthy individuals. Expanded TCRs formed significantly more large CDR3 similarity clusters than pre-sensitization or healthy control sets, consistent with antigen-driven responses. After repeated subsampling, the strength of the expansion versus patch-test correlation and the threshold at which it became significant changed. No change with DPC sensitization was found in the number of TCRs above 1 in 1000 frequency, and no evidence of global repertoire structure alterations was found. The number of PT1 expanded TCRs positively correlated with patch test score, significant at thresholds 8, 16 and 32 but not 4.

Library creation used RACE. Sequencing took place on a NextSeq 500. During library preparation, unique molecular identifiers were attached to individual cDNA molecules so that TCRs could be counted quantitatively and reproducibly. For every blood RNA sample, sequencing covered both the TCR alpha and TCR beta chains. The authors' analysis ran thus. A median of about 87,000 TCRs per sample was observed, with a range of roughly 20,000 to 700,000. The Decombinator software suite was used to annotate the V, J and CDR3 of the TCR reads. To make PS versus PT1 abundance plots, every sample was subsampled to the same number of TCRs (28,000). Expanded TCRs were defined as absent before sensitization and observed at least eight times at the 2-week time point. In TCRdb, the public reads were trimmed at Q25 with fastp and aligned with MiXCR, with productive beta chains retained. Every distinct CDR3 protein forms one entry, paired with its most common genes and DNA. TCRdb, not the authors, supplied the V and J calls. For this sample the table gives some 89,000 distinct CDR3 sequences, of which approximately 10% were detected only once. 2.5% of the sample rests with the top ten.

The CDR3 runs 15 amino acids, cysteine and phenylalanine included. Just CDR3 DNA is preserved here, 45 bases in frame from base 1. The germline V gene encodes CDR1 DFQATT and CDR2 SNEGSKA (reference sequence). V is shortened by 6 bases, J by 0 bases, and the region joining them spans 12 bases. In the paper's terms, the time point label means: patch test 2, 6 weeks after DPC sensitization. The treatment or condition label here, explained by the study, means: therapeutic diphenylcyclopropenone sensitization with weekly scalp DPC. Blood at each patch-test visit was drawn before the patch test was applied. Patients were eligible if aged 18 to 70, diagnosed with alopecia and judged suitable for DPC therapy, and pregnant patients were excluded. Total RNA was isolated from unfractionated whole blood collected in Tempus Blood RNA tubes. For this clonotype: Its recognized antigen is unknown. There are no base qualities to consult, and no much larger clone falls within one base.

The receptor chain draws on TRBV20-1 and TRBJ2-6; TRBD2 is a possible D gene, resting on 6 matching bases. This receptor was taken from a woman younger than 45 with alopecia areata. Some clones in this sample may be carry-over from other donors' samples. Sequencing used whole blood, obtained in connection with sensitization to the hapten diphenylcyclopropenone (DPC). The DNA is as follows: TGCAGTGCCCCGCTCGGGGGCTCTGGGGCCAACGTCCTGACTTTC. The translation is CSAPLGGSGANVLTF.